A selection of T cell receptor beta chains follows, all from one sample in a study of T cell repertoires in cytomegalovirus infection. A single record per CDR3 protein comes from TCRdb applying MiXCR to the reads. This sample carries approximately 550,000 distinct CDR3 sequences, 15% to 20% of them seen once, and the ten largest clones take roughly a quarter. Source material: CD8+ T cells from PBMCs. All receptors derive from a human donor in good health (CMV status not recorded). Some clones in this sample may be carry-over from other donors' samples. Both conserved end residues are part of each CDR3. The order of the fields is D gene, J gene, V gene, clone size, CDR3 protein, CDR3 DNA. A D gene is named only where the DNA matches it firmly. Rows give clone size only sometimes, using once, few, many, or a class for an expanded clone.

d_call: TRBD2; j_call: TRBJ2-3; v_call: TRBV20-1; clone_size: .; cdr3_aa: CSAPGLAGGARVRDTDTQYF; cdr3_nt: TGCAGTGCTCCGGGACTAGCGGGGGGCGCTCGGGTAAGGGACACAGATACGCAGTATTTT
d_call: .; j_call: TRBJ2-7; v_call: TRBV3-1; clone_size: .; cdr3_aa: CASSQGGARTYEQYF; cdr3_nt: TGTGCCAGCAGCCAAGGGGGGGCAAGGACCTACGAGCAGTACTTC
d_call: .; j_call: TRBJ2-7; v_call: TRBV27; clone_size: many; cdr3_aa: CASGVAAGRYEQYF; cdr3_nt: TGTGCCAGCGGCGTCGCGGCGGGAAGGTACGAGCAGTACTTC
d_call: .; j_call: TRBJ2-3; v_call: TRBV2; clone_size: few; cdr3_aa: CASRVTIGSITDTQYF; cdr3_nt: TGTGCCAGCAGAGTGACAATAGGGAGTATCACAGATACGCAGTATTTT
d_call: .; j_call: TRBJ2-7; v_call: TRBV27; clone_size: few; cdr3_aa: CASSSAREQYF; cdr3_nt: TGTGCCAGCAGTTCCGCCCGCGAGCAGTACTTC
d_call: TRBD1; j_call: TRBJ1-1; v_call: TRBV13; clone_size: few; cdr3_aa: CASSFGQGEGTEAFF; cdr3_nt: TGTGCCAGCAGCTTTGGACAGGGAGAAGGCACTGAAGCTTTCTTT
d_call: .; j_call: TRBJ2-7; v_call: TRBV11-2; clone_size: .; cdr3_aa: CASSLDRVRGTKDEQYF; cdr3_nt: TGTGCCAGCAGCTTAGATCGGGTCAGGGGAACAAAGGACGAGCAGTACTTC
d_call: .; j_call: TRBJ1-2; v_call: TRBV27; clone_size: .; cdr3_aa: CASSFADRIGYGYTF; cdr3_nt: TGTGCCAGCAGTTTTGCCGACAGGATCGGTTATGGCTACACCTTC
d_call: .; j_call: TRBJ2-7; v_call: TRBV4-2; clone_size: few; cdr3_aa: CASSQDKHEQYF; cdr3_nt: TGTGCCAGCAGCCAAGATAAGCACGAGCAGTACTTC
d_call: .; j_call: TRBJ2-1; v_call: TRBV10-3; clone_size: many; cdr3_aa: CATAGANQDEQFF; cdr3_nt: TGTGCCACAGCAGGGGCCAACCAGGATGAGCAGTTCTTC
d_call: .; j_call: TRBJ1-2; v_call: TRBV7-2; clone_size: many; cdr3_aa: CASSLEVRNYYGYTF; cdr3_nt: TGTGCCAGCAGCTTAGAGGTCCGAAACTACTATGGCTACACCTTC
d_call: .; j_call: TRBJ1-5; v_call: TRBV6-5; clone_size: many; cdr3_aa: CASSYSLNQPQHF; cdr3_nt: TGTGCCAGCAGTTACTCGCTTAATCAGCCCCAGCATTTT
d_call: .; j_call: TRBJ2-7; v_call: TRBV10-3; clone_size: many; cdr3_aa: CAISNGPYEQYF; cdr3_nt: TGTGCCATCAGTAACGGGCCGTACGAGCAGTACTTC
d_call: .; j_call: TRBJ1-1; v_call: TRBV20-1; clone_size: few; cdr3_aa: CSASEAFF; cdr3_nt: TGCAGTGCTTCTGAAGCTTTCTTT
d_call: TRBD1; j_call: TRBJ1-1; v_call: TRBV5-6; clone_size: few; cdr3_aa: CASSLTTTGVNTEAFF; cdr3_nt: TGTGCCAGCAGCTTGACCACGACAGGGGTGAACACTGAAGCTTTCTTT
d_call: .; j_call: TRBJ2-7; v_call: TRBV14; clone_size: .; cdr3_aa: CASSQDGLYYEQYF; cdr3_nt: TGTGCCAGCAGCCAAGACGGGCTCTACTACGAGCAGTACTTC
d_call: .; j_call: TRBJ2-7; v_call: TRBV27; clone_size: .; cdr3_aa: CASSSTSLSYEQYF; cdr3_nt: TGTGCCAGCAGTTCTACAAGCCTCTCCTACGAGCAGTACTTC
d_call: .; j_call: TRBJ2-3; v_call: TRBV6-5; clone_size: .; cdr3_aa: CASSYSVIEDTQYF; cdr3_nt: TGTGCCAGCAGTTACTCGGTTATAGAAGATACGCAGTATTTT
d_call: .; j_call: TRBJ1-2; v_call: TRBV15; clone_size: few; cdr3_aa: CATSREGPRAGPYQGYTF; cdr3_nt: TGTGCCACCAGCAGAGAAGGACCAAGGGCAGGGCCATATCAAGGCTACACCTTC
d_call: TRBD1; j_call: TRBJ1-1; v_call: TRBV12-3/TRBV12-4; clone_size: many; cdr3_aa: CASSPRTGSLGDTEAFF; cdr3_nt: TGTGCCAGCAGTCCCAGGACAGGGTCTTTGGGTGACACTGAAGCTTTCTTT
d_call: .; j_call: TRBJ2-7; v_call: TRBV5-1; clone_size: once; cdr3_aa: CASSYRRDYEQYF; cdr3_nt: TGCGCCAGCAGCTATCGTAGAGATTACGAGCAGTACTTC
d_call: .; j_call: TRBJ2-1; v_call: TRBV18; clone_size: .; cdr3_aa: CASSPKPVLPTEFF; cdr3_nt: TGTGCCAGCTCACCTAAACCAGTGCTCCCGACGGAGTTCTTC
d_call: .; j_call: TRBJ1-2; v_call: TRBV6-5; clone_size: few; cdr3_aa: CASSPGGIYGYTF; cdr3_nt: TGTGCCAGCAGTCCCGGGGGGATCTATGGCTACACCTTC
d_call: .; j_call: TRBJ2-1; v_call: TRBV11-2; clone_size: .; cdr3_aa: CASSATVNEQFF; cdr3_nt: TGTGCCAGCAGCGCCACAGTAAATGAGCAGTTCTTC
d_call: .; j_call: TRBJ1-2; v_call: TRBV7-9; clone_size: few; cdr3_aa: CASSSTNYGYTF; cdr3_nt: TGTGCCAGCAGCTCTACAAACTATGGCTACACCTTC
d_call: .; j_call: TRBJ1-2; v_call: TRBV13; clone_size: .; cdr3_aa: CASSLGRGGAGYTF; cdr3_nt: TGTGCCAGCAGCTTAGGCCGCGGGGGCGCTGGCTACACCTTC
d_call: .; j_call: TRBJ1-1; v_call: TRBV12-3/TRBV12-4; clone_size: .; cdr3_aa: CASSLKGSVTEAFF; cdr3_nt: TGTGCCAGCAGTTTAAAAGGAAGTGTCACTGAAGCTTTCTTT
d_call: .; j_call: TRBJ2-7; v_call: TRBV7-8; clone_size: .; cdr3_aa: CASSMYRDYEQYF; cdr3_nt: TGTGCCAGCAGCATGTACAGGGACTACGAGCAGTACTTC
d_call: .; j_call: TRBJ1-5; v_call: TRBV6-1; clone_size: many; cdr3_aa: CASSERSSRSQPQHF; cdr3_nt: TGTGCCAGCAGTGAAAGGTCGTCGAGATCGCAGCCCCAGCATTTT
d_call: .; j_call: TRBJ1-3; v_call: TRBV7-2; clone_size: many; cdr3_aa: CASSTPRTAGNTIYF; cdr3_nt: TGTGCCAGCAGCACACCAAGAACCGCTGGAAACACCATATATTTT
d_call: TRBD1; j_call: TRBJ2-7; v_call: TRBV7-2; clone_size: many; cdr3_aa: CASSLSGQPYEQYF; cdr3_nt: TGTGCCAGCAGCTTATCGGGACAGCCGTACGAGCAGTACTTC
d_call: TRBD1; j_call: TRBJ1-2; v_call: TRBV4-1; clone_size: .; cdr3_aa: CASSHETGGWNSGYTF; cdr3_nt: TGCGCCAGCAGCCACGAGACAGGGGGCTGGAATAGTGGCTACACCTTC
d_call: .; j_call: TRBJ2-1; v_call: TRBV6-4; clone_size: many; cdr3_aa: CASSDRYNEQFF; cdr3_nt: TGTGCCAGCAGTGACAGATACAATGAGCAGTTCTTC
d_call: TRBD2; j_call: TRBJ2-1; v_call: TRBV5-6; clone_size: few; cdr3_aa: CASSWRTSGIYNEQFF; cdr3_nt: TGTGCCAGCAGCTGGCGGACTAGCGGAATTTACAATGAGCAGTTCTTC
d_call: .; j_call: TRBJ2-7; v_call: TRBV27; clone_size: many; cdr3_aa: CASSGGNGYEQYF; cdr3_nt: TGTGCCAGCAGTGGAGGAAATGGGTACGAGCAGTACTTC
d_call: .; j_call: TRBJ1-5; v_call: TRBV2; clone_size: many; cdr3_aa: CASRAQGNSNQPQHF; cdr3_nt: TGTGCCAGCAGAGCCCAGGGGAATAGCAATCAGCCCCAGCATTTT
d_call: .; j_call: TRBJ1-1; v_call: TRBV30; clone_size: .; cdr3_aa: CACQGENTEAFF; cdr3_nt: TGTGCCTGCCAGGGTGAGAACACTGAAGCTTTCTTT
d_call: TRBD1; j_call: TRBJ2-1; v_call: TRBV14; clone_size: many; cdr3_aa: CASSPRQGEYNEQFF; cdr3_nt: TGTGCCAGCAGCCCCAGACAGGGGGAATATAATGAGCAGTTCTTC
d_call: .; j_call: TRBJ1-5; v_call: TRBV19; clone_size: few; cdr3_aa: CASSMGQISNQPQHF; cdr3_nt: TGTGCCAGTAGTATGGGTCAGATTAGCAATCAGCCCCAGCATTTT
d_call: TRBD1; j_call: TRBJ2-5; v_call: TRBV5-5; clone_size: few; cdr3_aa: CASSTNMRQGRETQYF; cdr3_nt: TGTGCCAGCAGCACCAACATGCGACAGGGGCGGGAGACCCAGTACTTC
d_call: TRBD1; j_call: TRBJ1-5; v_call: TRBV10-3; clone_size: few; cdr3_aa: CAAQGALGNQPQHF; cdr3_nt: TGTGCCGCCCAGGGGGCACTGGGGAATCAGCCCCAGCATTTT
d_call: TRBD1; j_call: TRBJ2-2; v_call: TRBV10-2; clone_size: few; cdr3_aa: CASSDPQGARTGELFF; cdr3_nt: TGCGCCAGCAGTGATCCCCAGGGGGCCCGGACCGGGGAGCTGTTTTTT
d_call: .; j_call: TRBJ2-7; v_call: TRBV4-1; clone_size: many; cdr3_aa: CASSTTGTSYEQYF; cdr3_nt: TGTGCCAGCAGCACTACAGGGACCTCCTACGAGCAGTACTTC
d_call: TRBD1; j_call: TRBJ2-7; v_call: TRBV20-1; clone_size: .; cdr3_aa: CSARGTGNYEQYF; cdr3_nt: TGCAGTGCTAGGGGGACAGGGAACTACGAGCAGTACTTC
d_call: .; j_call: TRBJ1-2; v_call: TRBV5-6; clone_size: .; cdr3_aa: CASSLVVSGYGENYGYTF; cdr3_nt: TGTGCCAGCAGCTTGGTTGTGTCGGGGTACGGGGAAAACTATGGCTACACCTTC
d_call: .; j_call: TRBJ2-1; v_call: TRBV11-2; clone_size: many; cdr3_aa: CASSLGHRGSSYNEQFF; cdr3_nt: TGTGCCAGCAGCTTGGGGCACCGGGGGAGCTCCTACAATGAGCAGTTCTTC
d_call: .; j_call: TRBJ2-1; v_call: TRBV10-3; clone_size: many; cdr3_aa: CATRTETTSYNEQFF; cdr3_nt: TGTGCCACAAGGACAGAGACCACCTCCTACAATGAGCAGTTCTTC
d_call: .; j_call: TRBJ1-1; v_call: TRBV7-8; clone_size: many; cdr3_aa: CASSLRRTGGGARNTEAFF; cdr3_nt: TGTGCCAGCAGCTTAAGAAGGACGGGGGGGGGCGCGAGGAACACTGAAGCTTTCTTT